The 14 T cell receptor beta chains given below trace back to one sample, sequenced in a study of molecular identifiers for immune sequencing clone quantification. TCRdb itself ran the PCR reads through MiXCR, one entry per CDR3 protein. The sample lists around 65,000 distinct CDR3 sequences; less than 20% were seen once. Sequencing was carried out using naive CD8+ T cells from blood, with Jurkat cell RNA spiked in. Noted subset: FACS-sorted CD8+CD4-CCR7+CD45RA+ naive T cells. These receptors were obtained from a human donor in good health. Some libraries in this study had Jurkat cell RNA spiked in.

This clonotype came up a few times. The genes are TRBV5-4 and TRBJ2-7, with TRBD2 as a possible D gene (5 bases). Trimming removed 4 bases from V and 6 bases from J, with 11 bases in between. In germline, CDR1 is SGHNT, CDR2 YYREEE (reference sequence). The CDR3 is made up of 12 amino acids. Written as DNA, the CDR3 is TGTGCCAGCAGCCGGGAATCGGGCGAGCAGTACTTC. The encoded protein is CASSRESGEQYF.

The CDR3 bases are TGTGCCAGCAGCAGTCTCTGGACAGGGATTACAGATACGCAGTATTTT. This translates into CASSSLWTGITDTQYF. The chain links TRBV14 to TRBJ2-3; 8 bases agree with TRBD1. The CDR3 has 16 amino acids. The ends lost 5 bases at V and 3 bases at J; junction bases unmatched: 10. CDR1 and CDR2 (germline): SGHDN, FVKESK.

The chain carries TRBV19 and TRBJ2-1; D is perhaps TRBD2 (6 bases). Germline assignment: CDR1 LNHDA and CDR2 SQIVND (reference sequence). V lost 3 bases and J 6 bases, leaving 15 bases between the germline ends. CDR3 length: 15 residues. CDR3 in amino acids: CASSIRELIGNEQFF. CDR3 coding DNA: TGTGCCAGTAGTATCCGGGAGCTCATAGGCAATGAGCAGTTCTTC.

At least ten counts were recorded for this clonotype. CDR3 sequence: CASSLSTGTSGSYEQYF. The DNA for the CDR3 is TGTGCCAGCAGCCTTAGTACCGGGACTAGCGGGAGTTACGAGCAGTACTTC. This rearrangement joins TRBV4-2 to TRBJ2-7; 14 nucleotides agree with TRBD2. From germline, CDR1 is LGHNA and CDR2 YNFKEQ. This CDR3 contains 17 residues. Unmatched junction bases numbered 9, after V lost 4 bases and J lost 4 bases.

Worth noting for this clonotype: This sequence may be a read error, since a much larger clone differs from it by one base. V is TRBV6-2 or TRBV6-3 and J is TRBJ1-5; 8 nucleotides agree with TRBD1. CDR3 size: 15 residues. Germline values: CDR1 MNHEY, CDR2 SVGEGT. CDR3 DNA: TGTGCCAGCAATTACTTGCAGGGGGCGGATCAGCCCCAGCATTTT. It is translated as CASNYLQGADQPQHF.

Ten or more counts support this clonotype. The gene calls are TRBV15 and TRBJ2-2, with 10 nucleotides matching TRBD2. CDR1 is LNHNV and CDR2 is YYDKDF in the germline V gene (reference sequence). The CDR3 consists of 20 residues. Trimming cost V 0 bases and J 6 bases; bases outside gene matches: 16. The CDR3 sequence is CATSRESPGLAGVGAGELFF. The CDR3 DNA follows: TGTGCCACCAGCAGAGAATCCCCCGGGCTAGCGGGAGTAGGGGCCGGGGAGCTGTTTTTT.

The chain employs TRBV14 and TRBJ2-7; D tentatively reads TRBD1 or TRBD2 (5 bases each). Germline assignment: CDR1 SGHDN and CDR2 FVKESK. V was trimmed by 0 bases and J by 7 bases, leaving 16 bases between them. This CDR3 comprises 15 residues. In nucleotides, the CDR3 is TGTGCCAGCAGCCAAGAAATCCTAAGGGGCGGGGAGCAGTACTTC. The encoded protein is CASSQEILRGGEQYF.

This clonotype was seen repeatedly, ten times or more. The rearrangement joins TRBV11-3 to TRBJ2-1, with D uncertain. The CDR3 is made up of 14 amino acids. The V gene lost 1 base and the J gene lost 0 bases, with 4 bases spanning the gap. Germline CDR1 is SGHNT and CDR2 is YENEEA. Here the CDR3 DNA reads TGTGCCAGCAGCTTAGGAGGCTCCTACAATGAGCAGTTCTTC. As protein: CASSLGGSYNEQFF.

This clonotype has just one count. Relative to the germline gene, one junction end is altered; a read error may explain this. The chain uses TRBV19 and TRBJ1-1; D perhaps matches TRBD1 (5 bases). Germline V gives CDR1 LNHDA, CDR2 SQIVND (reference sequence). The CDR3 length is 13 residues. In DNA form, the CDR3 reads TGTGCCAGCAGTACGGGACTGAACACTGAAACTTTCTTT. This sequence encodes CASSTGLNTETFF.

With regard to this clonotype: One base away lies a much larger clone, so this may be a sequencing read error. This chain connects TRBV7-9 to TRBJ2-1, with TRBD2 as a possible D gene (5 bases). The J call is uncertain, as TRBJ2-7 better fits the DNA end. Germline CDR1 SEHNR, CDR2 FQNEAQ (reference sequence). The length of the CDR3 is 13 residues. CDR3: CASSPDSYNEQYF. CDR3 DNA: TGTGCCAGCAGCCCGGACTCATACAATGAGCAGTACTTC.

A remark on this clonotype: A single base separates this from a much larger clone, so it may be a read error. The chain employs TRBV7-6 and TRBJ1-1; D unclear. There are 13 residues in the CDR3. In germline, CDR1 is SGHVS, CDR2 FNYEAQ. The CDR3 DNA reads TGTGCCAGCAGCTTTGGAGATTACACTGAAGCTTCCTTT. It translates to CASSFGDYTEASF. Filled out from reference TRBV7-6 and TRBJ1-1, the complete variable domain reads GAGVSQSPRYKVTKRGQDVALRCDPISGHVSLYWYRQALGQGPEFLTYFNYEAQQDKSGLPNDRFSAERPEGSISTLTIQRTEQRDSAMYRCASSFGDYTEASFGQGTRLTVV.

The DNA of the CDR3 is TGCGCCAGCAGCTTGGCATCGATGACAGGGCTCGGTGAAAAACTGTTTTTT. Protein product: CASSLASMTGLGEKLFF. The chain couples TRBV5-1 to TRBJ1-4; 7 positions agree with TRBD1. This CDR3 has 17 residues. After removal of 0 bases from V and 7 bases from J, the junction contained 12 bases not matched to a gene. CDR1 is SGHRS and CDR2 is YFSETQ in the germline V gene.

The chain uses TRBV7-9 and TRBJ2-5; 8 bases are shared with TRBD1. The CDR3 contains 15 residues. The ends lost 5 bases at V and 2 bases at J; junction bases unmatched: 7. Germline loops: CDR1 SEHNR, CDR2 FQNEAQ (reference sequence). The CDR3 DNA sequence: TGTGCCAGCAGCCGATACGGGGACAGGCAAGAGACCCAGTACTTC. Translation: CASSRYGDRQETQYF.

This clonotype was seen a single time. The final CDR3 position lacks the conserved phenylalanine or tryptophan, pointing to a likely read error. V gene TRBV27 combines with J gene TRBJ2-3; D is unclear. Germline loops: CDR1 MNHEY, CDR2 SMNVEV (reference sequence). The CDR3 is 16 amino acids. CDR3 in amino acids: CASSLITSRGTDTQYS. Written as DNA, the CDR3 is TGCGCCAGCAGTTTAATTACCTCCCGCGGCACAGATACGCAGTATTCT.